The sequence of this T cell receptor (beta chain) was determined in a study of blood T cell repertoires in COVID-19. Across the study: COVID-19 samples collected from the United States, Italy and Spain covered acute and convalescent phases. Sample material is recorded as cDNA or gDNA derived from T cells, B-cell-depleted T cells, or PBMCs.

Trimming cost V 0 bases and J 2 bases; bases outside gene matches: 7. Germline V gene data show CDR1 as SGDLS and CDR2 as YYNGEE. The CDR3 extends over 18 amino acids. Original data processing: By means of reference gene primer amplification, nucleated cell counts were estimated. Only in-frame clones appear in the TCRdb table, and some are missing; sequencing was by immunoSEQ multiplex PCR. For V, J and clone size, that table is used; D and trimming come from the DNA. Of approximately 470,000 clones in the sample, around 85% are singletons; the top ten hold approximately 2.9%. The sample comprised peripheral blood. The clonotype comes from a human donor in a cohort sampled during active COVID-19. The rearrangement joins TRBV9 to TRBJ2-6, with 8 bases identical to TRBD2. The CDR3: CASSVGLAMGTGANVLTF. CDR3 DNA sequence: TGTGCCAGCAGCGTAGGACTAGCGATGGGGACTGGGGCCAACGTCCTGACTTTC. The full variable domain, completed using reference TRBV9 and TRBJ2-6, is DSGVTQTPKHLITATGQRVTLRCSPRSGDLSVYWYQQSLDQGLQFLIQYYNGEERAKGNILERFSAQQFPDLHSELNLSSLELGDSALYFCASSVGLAMGTGANVLTFGAGSRLTVL.